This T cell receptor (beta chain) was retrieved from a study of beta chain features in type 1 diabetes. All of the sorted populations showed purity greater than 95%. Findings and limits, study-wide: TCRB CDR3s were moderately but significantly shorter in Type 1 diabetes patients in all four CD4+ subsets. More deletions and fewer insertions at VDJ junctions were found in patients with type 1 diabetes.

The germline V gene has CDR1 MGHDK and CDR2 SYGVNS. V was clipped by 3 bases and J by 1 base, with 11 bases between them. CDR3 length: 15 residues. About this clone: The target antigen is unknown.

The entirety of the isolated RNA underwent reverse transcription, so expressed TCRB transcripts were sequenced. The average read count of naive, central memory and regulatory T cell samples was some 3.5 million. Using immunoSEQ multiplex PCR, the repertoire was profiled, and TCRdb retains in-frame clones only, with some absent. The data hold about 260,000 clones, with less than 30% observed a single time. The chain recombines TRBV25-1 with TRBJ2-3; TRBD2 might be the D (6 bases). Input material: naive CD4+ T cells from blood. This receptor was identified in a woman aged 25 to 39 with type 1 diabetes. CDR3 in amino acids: CASSDHRRGTDTQYF. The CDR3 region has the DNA TGTGCCAGCAGTGATCATCGGAGGGGCACAGATACGCAGTATTTT.